This section outlines one T cell receptor beta chain sequence together with its context. Assay used: immunoSEQ multiplex PCR; TCRdb lists only in-frame clones, some missing. The data show around 35,000 clones, 90% seen once. The sample belongs to a study of T cell changes during pregnancy in multiple sclerosis. This receptor was taken from a female donor with multiple sclerosis, enrolled in a pregnancy study. The sequenced sample was CD8+ T cells from peripheral blood mononuclear cells, obtained in the first trimester of pregnancy.

CDR3 DNA sequence: TGTGCCAGCAGCTCGACTAGCGGGAGTGGAAACGAGCAGTACTTC. Translated: CASSSTSGSGNEQYF. This chain joins TRBV7-8 and TRBJ2-7, with 12 nucleotides matching TRBD2. Trimming cost V 4 bases and J 5 bases; bases outside gene matches: 6. Germline values: CDR1 SGHVS, CDR2 FQNEAQ. The CDR3 has 15 amino acids.